This TCR beta chain was recovered during a study of T-cell memory formation after mild COVID-19. This clonotype was detected only a few times. TCRdb ran MiXCR on the 5' RACE reads and lists one entry per CDR3 protein. The sample lists 180,000 or so distinct CDR3 sequences; under 14% were seen once. The CDR3 covers 17 residues. Germline lookup yields CDR1 SGHRS and CDR2 YFSETQ. With V trimmed by 0 bases and J by 2 bases, 7 bases remained unmatched. Source material: PBMCs or a T cell subset sorted from them (not recorded which). The J gene is TRBJ2-3, the V gene TRBV5-1; 9 nucleotides match TRBD2. This clonotype was obtained from a man younger than 30 who had mild COVID-19 (a few samples of this study predate the infection). Cell type and time point are not known. The CDR3 DNA reads as TGCGCCAGCAGCTTGGGTGCAGGCGGGGGGGCCACAGATACGCAGTATTTT. Protein: CASSLGAGGGATDTQYF.